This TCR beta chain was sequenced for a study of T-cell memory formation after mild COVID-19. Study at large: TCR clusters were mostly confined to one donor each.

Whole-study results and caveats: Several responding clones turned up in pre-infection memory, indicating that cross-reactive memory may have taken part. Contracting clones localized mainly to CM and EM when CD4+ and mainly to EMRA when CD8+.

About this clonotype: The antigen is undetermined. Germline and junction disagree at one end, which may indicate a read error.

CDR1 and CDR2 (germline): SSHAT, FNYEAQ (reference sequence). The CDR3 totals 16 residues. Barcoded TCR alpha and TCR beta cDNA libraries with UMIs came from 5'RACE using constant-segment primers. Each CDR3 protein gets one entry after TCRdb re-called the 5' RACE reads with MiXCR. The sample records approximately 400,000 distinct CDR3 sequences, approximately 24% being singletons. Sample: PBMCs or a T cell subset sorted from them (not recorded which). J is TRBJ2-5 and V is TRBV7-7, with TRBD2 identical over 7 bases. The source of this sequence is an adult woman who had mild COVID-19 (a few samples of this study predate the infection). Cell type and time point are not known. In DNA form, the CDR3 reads TGTGCTAGCAGCCCCATCGGGGCTAGCGGAAAAGAGACCCAGTACTTC. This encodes CASSPIGASGKETQYF.